This T cell receptor (beta chain) was recovered during a study of spatial heterogeneity in lung cancer. Time point indicated: sample taken at primary tumor resection. The sequenced material consisted of unsorted whole RNA from tumor, nontumor lung or frozen PBMC. The donor population consisted of approximately 79 patients with untreated, early-stage non-small cell lung cancer. Every TCR cDNA molecule bore its own unique molecular identifier. TCRdb passed the 5' RACE reads through MiXCR, listing each CDR3 protein once. The table has fewer than 15,000 distinct CDR3 sequences, 3.5% to 4.5% seen once. This clonotype was picked up many times. The antigen remains undetermined. Since it is a stray read in a library aimed at alpha chains, this beta chain has a size that is not meaningful. Study results and caveats: Ubiquitous expanded tumor TCRs surfaced in blood more at resection than they did at follow-up.

The TCR sequence derives from a male donor with early-stage non-small cell lung cancer. Sequences were derived from PBMCs, sampled at surgery.

The CDR3 reads CASSLNVGGRSEAFF. The CDR3 region has the DNA TGTGCCAGCAGTTTAAATGTCGGGGGCAGGTCTGAAGCTTTCTTT. The chain uses TRBV28 and TRBJ1-1, with a weak D call TRBD1 (6 bases). Germline CDR1 MDHEN, CDR2 SYDVKM. V was pared by 2 bases and J by 6 bases, with 16 bases between. The CDR3 consists of 15 residues.